These 12 T cell receptor beta chains were all obtained from the same sample, sequenced in a study of shared clonotypes between healthy human individuals. The assay was immunoSEQ multiplex PCR, and TCRdb's table has in-frame clones only and misses some. The sample includes 2.3 million or so clones, 80% to 95% of them seen just once. Sequencing was performed on naive CD4+ T cells from PBMCs. The subset: CD45RA+ positively selected. These receptors came from a man younger than 35 in good health. Some clones in this sample may be carry-over from other donors' samples.

This chain joins TRBV6-1 and TRBJ2-3; D might be TRBD2 (6 bases). The V end was cut by 4 bases, the J end by 2 bases, with 16 bases between. CDR1 is MNHNS, CDR2 SASEGT, per germline. CDR3 size: 16 residues. DNA of the CDR3: TGTGCCAGCAGTGTTGGGGCGAAGCGGGCCACAGATACGCAGTATTTT. As protein: CASSVGAKRATDTQYF.

V and J are TRBV19 and TRBJ1-3; D possibly corresponds to TRBD1 (6 bases). Germline V lookup: CDR1 LNHDA, CDR2 SQIVND (reference sequence). The CDR3 consists of 14 residues. V lost 3 bases and J 5 bases, leaving 11 bases between the germline ends. CDR3 bases: TGTGCCAGTAGTATTTCAGGGGAAAGAAACACCATATATTTT. Its translation is CASSISGERNTIYF. Full variable domain (missing parts from reference TRBV19 and TRBJ1-3): DGGITQSPKYLFRKEGQNVTLSCEQNLNHDAMYWYRQDPGQGLRLIYYSQIVNDFQKGDIAEGYSVSREKKESFPLTVTSAQKNPTAFYLCASSISGERNTIYFGEGSWLTVV.

V usage is TRBV28 and J usage is TRBJ1-2; D is perhaps TRBD1 (5 bases). In germline, CDR1 is MDHEN, CDR2 SYDVKM. CDR3 length: 16 amino acids. Trimming took off 3 bases at V and 0 bases at J, with 14 bases between the two ends. The CDR3 DNA is TGTGCCAGCAGTTTCCTCCGGGACGGGTCTAACTATGGCTACACCTTC. Protein product: CASSFLRDGSNYGYTF.

The rearrangement joins TRBV5-4 to TRBJ1-1; a possible D gene is TRBD1 (6 bases). Per the germline V gene, CDR1 is SGHNT and CDR2 is YYREEE (reference sequence). Trimming removed 4 bases from V and 2 bases from J, with 15 bases in between. The CDR3 is made up of 15 amino acids. The CDR3 nucleotides are TGTGCCAGCAGCGCGCCCCGGACAGCAAACACTGAAGCTTTCTTT. This sequence encodes CASSAPRTANTEAFF.

The chain links TRBV29-1 to TRBJ2-7; D possibly corresponds to TRBD1 (5 bases). V lost 4 bases to trimming and J lost 3 bases, with 13 bases between them. Germline loops: CDR1 SQVTM, CDR2 ANQGSEA. The length of the CDR3 is 13 residues. The CDR3 here is CSVVGPGNYEQYF. CDR3 in DNA: TGCAGCGTTGTAGGGCCAGGGAACTACGAGCAGTACTTC.

A remark on this clone: This sample also contains other DNA sequences that code for the same CDR3. This sequence joins TRBV29-1 and TRBJ2-7; D is perhaps TRBD2 (5 bases). V shed 3 bases and J shed 4 bases, with 7 bases lying between them. CDR3 size: 11 residues. The germline V gene encodes CDR1 SQVTM and CDR2 ANQGSEA. Here the CDR3 reads CSVDRGYEQYF. CDR3 DNA sequence: TGCAGCGTTGATCGGGGTTACGAGCAGTACTTC.

CDR3 loop: CASSPDRRQGFGNTIYF. CDR3 DNA: TGTGCCAGCAGCCCCGACCGGAGACAGGGCTTTGGAAACACCATATATTTT. V is TRBV9 and J is TRBJ1-3, with 7 bases lining up with TRBD1. Trimming cost V 4 bases and J 3 bases; bases outside gene matches: 13. Looked up from germline, CDR1 is SGDLS and CDR2 is YYNGEE. The CDR3 spans 17 residues.

There are a few counts of this clone. The rearrangement joins TRBV28 to TRBJ2-7, with a possible D match to TRBD1 (5 bases). Deletions cut 1 base from V and 0 bases from J, with 7 bases between. The CDR3 spans 14 residues. CDR1 and CDR2 (germline): MDHEN, SYDVKM. CDR3 region: CASSLSGYSYEQYF. Written as DNA, the CDR3 is TGTGCCAGCAGTTTATCAGGGTACTCCTACGAGCAGTACTTC.

Of note for this clone: The sample contains more than one DNA sequence encoding this CDR3. The rearrangement joins TRBV18 to TRBJ2-3, with 8 bases identical to TRBD2. The V gene end was trimmed by 3 bases and the J gene end by 0 bases; junction bases not matched to a gene: 5. Germline CDR1 reads KGHSH; CDR2 reads LQKENI. The CDR3 runs to 16 residues. The CDR3 loop is CASSPLAGGSTDTQYF. The CDR3 DNA follows: TGTGCCAGCTCACCCTTGGCGGGAGGAAGCACAGATACGCAGTATTTT. The whole variable domain, remainder taken from reference TRBV18 and TRBJ2-3, is NAGVMQNPRHLVRRRGQEARLRCSPMKGHSHVYWYRQLPEEGLKFMVYLQKENIIDESGMPKERFSAEFPKEGPSILRIQQVVRGDSAAYFCASSPLAGGSTDTQYFGPGTRLTVL.

This rearrangement joins TRBV28 to TRBJ2-4; TRBD2 matches 8 bases. The CDR3 has 15 residues. Germline loops: CDR1 MDHEN, CDR2 SYDVKM. V was pared by 11 bases and J by 0 bases, with 9 bases of the junction left unmatched. CDR3 DNA sequence: TGTGCCGGCGCGGCGGGGGGTGTAGCCAAAAACATTCAGTACTTC. This encodes CAGAAGGVAKNIQYF. The full variable domain, rest sourced from reference TRBV28 and TRBJ2-4, is DVKVTQSSRYLVKRTGEKVFLECVQDMDHENMFWYRQDPGLGLRLIYFSYDVKMKEKGDIPEGYSVSREKKERFSLILESASTNQTSMYLCAGAAGGVAKNIQYFGAGTRLSVL.

The CDR3, as DNA: TGTGCCAGCACCAATAGCGGAAGCAGCACAGATACGCAGTATTTT. This translates into CASTNSGSSTDTQYF. The chain links TRBV7-2 to TRBJ2-3, with D perhaps matching TRBD2 (6 bases). Between the trimmed V and J ends, which lost 7 bases and 0 bases, there was a span of 14 bases. The CDR3 runs to 15 residues. The V gene's germline CDR1 is SGHTA and CDR2 FQGNSA.

To note about this clone: Other DNA sequences in this specimen translate into the identical CDR3. This sequence joins TRBV29-1 and TRBJ2-1, with D uncertain. Trimming shortened V by 4 bases and J by 5 bases, and 3 bases separated the two germline ends. Germline CDR1 reads SQVTM; CDR2 reads ANQGSEA. This CDR3 contains 10 residues. The CDR3: CSVADNEQFF. CDR3 in DNA: TGCAGCGTTGCGGACAATGAGCAGTTCTTC.